A selection of T cell receptor beta chains follows, all from one sample in a study. From the 5' RACE reads, TCRdb called clonotypes with MiXCR, one entry per CDR3 protein. The sample records thousands of distinct CDR3 sequences, about three fifths being singletons. Material for sequencing was tumor-infiltrating memory CD4+ T cells sorted from the breast tumor. All receptors come from a female donor with breast cancer. The CDR3 runs from the conserved cysteine through the conserved F or W. Each record gives: clone size, D gene, V gene, J gene, CDR3 protein, CDR3 DNA. D genes are given only for firm matches. A row's size may be missing; if present it is once, few, many or a size class.

clone size: NA
D gene: NA
V gene: TRBV20-1
J gene: TRBJ1-5
CDR3 protein: CSGTRGALWPQHF
CDR3 DNA: TGCAGTGGCACTCGGGGGGCACTCTGGCCCCAGCATTTT

clone size: NA
D gene: NA
V gene: TRBV20-1
J gene: TRBJ2-1
CDR3 protein: CSARNLASFNNEQFF
CDR3 DNA: TGCAGTGCTAGGAATCTAGCGTCGTTCAACAATGAGCAGTTCTTC

clone size: NA
D gene: TRBD2
V gene: TRBV5-1
J gene: TRBJ2-3
CDR3 protein: CASLGGGPTDTQYF
CDR3 DNA: TGCGCCAGCTTGGGCGGGGGGCCGACAGATACGCAGTATTTT

clone size: NA
D gene: TRBD2
V gene: TRBV5-4
J gene: TRBJ2-3
CDR3 protein: CASSLGGSTDTQYF
CDR3 DNA: TGTGCCAGCAGCTTGGGCGGGAGTACAGATACGCAGTATTTT

clone size: NA
D gene: NA
V gene: TRBV12-3/TRBV12-4
J gene: TRBJ1-4
CDR3 protein: CASNGRGSGKKLFF
CDR3 DNA: TGTGCCAGCAACGGGAGAGGCTCTGGGAAAAAACTGTTTTTT

clone size: NA
D gene: TRBD1
V gene: TRBV6-6
J gene: TRBJ1-2
CDR3 protein: CASSGGTGTGDDGYTF
CDR3 DNA: TGTGCCAGCAGTGGGGGAACCGGGACAGGGGACGATGGCTACACCTTC

clone size: few
D gene: NA
V gene: TRBV2
J gene: TRBJ2-1
CDR3 protein: CASSEGYNEQFF
CDR3 DNA: TGTGCCAGCAGTGAAGGATACAATGAGCAGTTCTTC

clone size: NA
D gene: NA
V gene: TRBV9
J gene: TRBJ1-1
CDR3 protein: CASSVDLRGTEAFF
CDR3 DNA: TGTGCCAGCAGCGTAGATTTGAGGGGGACTGAAGCTTTCTTT

clone size: NA
D gene: NA
V gene: TRBV15
J gene: TRBJ2-7
CDR3 protein: CATSRTASYEQYF
CDR3 DNA: TGTGCCACCAGCAGGACAGCCTCCTACGAGCAGTACTTC

clone size: NA
D gene: TRBD2
V gene: TRBV5-1
J gene: TRBJ2-7
CDR3 protein: CASSLEASGGYEQYF
CDR3 DNA: TGCGCCAGCAGCTTGGAGGCTAGCGGGGGTTACGAGCAGTACTTC

clone size: few
D gene: NA
V gene: TRBV5-1
J gene: TRBJ2-2
CDR3 protein: CASKVGQGYTGELFF
CDR3 DNA: TGCGCCAGCAAGGTGGGCCAGGGCTACACCGGGGAGCTGTTTTTT

clone size: NA
D gene: NA
V gene: TRBV20-1
J gene: TRBJ1-5
CDR3 protein: CSAEEGGSTNQPQHF
CDR3 DNA: TGCAGTGCTGAAGAAGGGGGTAGTACCAATCAGCCCCAGCATTTT

clone size: few
D gene: NA
V gene: TRBV18
J gene: TRBJ2-1
CDR3 protein: CASTGDSYNEQFF
CDR3 DNA: TGTGCCAGCACGGGTGACAGTTACAATGAGCAGTTCTTC

clone size: NA
D gene: NA
V gene: TRBV6-1
J gene: TRBJ1-1
CDR3 protein: CASPFKAMNTKAFF
CDR3 DNA: TGTGCCAGCCCTTTCAAAGCCATGAACACTAAAGCTTTCTTT

clone size: NA
D gene: NA
V gene: TRBV11-2
J gene: TRBJ2-2
CDR3 protein: CASSIMGAGDTGELFF
CDR3 DNA: TGTGCCAGCAGCATAATGGGGGCAGGGGACACCGGGGAGCTGTTTTTT

clone size: few
D gene: NA
V gene: TRBV29-1
J gene: TRBJ1-1
CDR3 protein: CSVYLQGLAFF
CDR3 DNA: TGCAGCGTTTATCTCCAGGGGTTGGCTTTCTTT

clone size: NA
D gene: NA
V gene: TRBV2
J gene: TRBJ2-6
CDR3 protein: CASGSGPSGANVLTF
CDR3 DNA: TGTGCCAGCGGCTCCGGACCCTCTGGGGCCAACGTCCTGACTTTC

clone size: NA
D gene: NA
V gene: TRBV5-1
J gene: TRBJ2-3
CDR3 protein: CASSLQGTDTQYF
CDR3 DNA: TGCGCCAGCAGCCTCCAAGGCACAGATACGCAGTATTTT

clone size: NA
D gene: NA
V gene: TRBV20-1
J gene: TRBJ2-7
CDR3 protein: CSASMGADEQYF
CDR3 DNA: TGCAGTGCTAGTATGGGGGCCGACGAGCAGTACTTC

clone size: NA
D gene: NA
V gene: TRBV5-1
J gene: TRBJ2-2
CDR3 protein: CASSRRGGQPTGELFF
CDR3 DNA: TGCGCCAGCAGTCGCCGGGGGGGACAGCCCACCGGGGAGCTGTTTTTT

clone size: NA
D gene: NA
V gene: TRBV6-1
J gene: TRBJ2-7
CDR3 protein: CASTYGTLAEQYF
CDR3 DNA: TGTGCCAGCACCTACGGGACATTAGCCGAGCAGTACTTC

clone size: medium-sized
D gene: TRBD1
V gene: TRBV7-2
J gene: TRBJ1-1
CDR3 protein: CASSLDPGGITEAFF
CDR3 DNA: TGTGCCAGCAGCTTAGATCCAGGGGGGATCACTGAAGCTTTCTTT

clone size: NA
D gene: TRBD1
V gene: TRBV12-3/TRBV12-4
J gene: TRBJ2-2
CDR3 protein: CASGPGTGVTGELFF
CDR3 DNA: TGTGCCAGCGGTCCCGGGACAGGTGTGACCGGGGAGCTGTTTTTT

clone size: few
D gene: NA
V gene: TRBV6-2/TRBV6-3
J gene: TRBJ2-7
CDR3 protein: CASSYVQFQGEQYF
CDR3 DNA: TGTGCCAGCAGTTACGTACAATTTCAGGGCGAGCAGTACTTC

clone size: NA
D gene: NA
V gene: TRBV12-3/TRBV12-4
J gene: TRBJ2-5
CDR3 protein: CASSIGVSGETQYF
CDR3 DNA: TGTGCCAGCAGTATCGGAGTATCTGGGGAGACCCAGTACTTC

clone size: NA
D gene: NA
V gene: TRBV25-1
J gene: TRBJ2-1
CDR3 protein: CASSGWDEQFF
CDR3 DNA: TGTGCCAGCAGTGGTTGGGATGAGCAGTTCTTC

clone size: NA
D gene: NA
V gene: TRBV10-3
J gene: TRBJ1-1
CDR3 protein: CAITGQQFDTEAFF
CDR3 DNA: TGTGCCATCACAGGGCAACAGTTTGACACTGAAGCTTTCTTT